This T cell receptor (beta chain) was captured in a study of Ad26.COV2.S vaccination and SARS-CoV-2 variants. This CDR3 contains 16 residues. Assay: immunoSEQ multiplex PCR; the TCRdb copy retains only in-frame clones and omits some. The repertoire holds approximately 240,000 clones, with 85% to 90% as singletons. Documented treatment: some 20 received Ad26.COV2.S at low or high dose, single or two shots; several received placebo; per-sample allocation not given. Sample collection was performed on day 63 after the first vaccine or placebo injection. The rearrangement uses TRBV21-1 and TRBJ2-7; TRBD1, the D gene given by the table, was not confirmed from the DNA. TRBV21-1 is a pseudogene locus. The TCR sequence derives from a person aged 18-65 years who received the Ad26.COV2.S COVID-19 vaccine or a placebo. The input for sequencing was peripheral blood, taken in a trial of Ad26.COV2.S vaccine versus placebo. CDR3 DNA: TGTGCCAGCAGCAATTCGGACACCCCAAGTCCCTACGAGCAGTACTTC. The encoded protein is CASSNSDTPSPYEQYF.